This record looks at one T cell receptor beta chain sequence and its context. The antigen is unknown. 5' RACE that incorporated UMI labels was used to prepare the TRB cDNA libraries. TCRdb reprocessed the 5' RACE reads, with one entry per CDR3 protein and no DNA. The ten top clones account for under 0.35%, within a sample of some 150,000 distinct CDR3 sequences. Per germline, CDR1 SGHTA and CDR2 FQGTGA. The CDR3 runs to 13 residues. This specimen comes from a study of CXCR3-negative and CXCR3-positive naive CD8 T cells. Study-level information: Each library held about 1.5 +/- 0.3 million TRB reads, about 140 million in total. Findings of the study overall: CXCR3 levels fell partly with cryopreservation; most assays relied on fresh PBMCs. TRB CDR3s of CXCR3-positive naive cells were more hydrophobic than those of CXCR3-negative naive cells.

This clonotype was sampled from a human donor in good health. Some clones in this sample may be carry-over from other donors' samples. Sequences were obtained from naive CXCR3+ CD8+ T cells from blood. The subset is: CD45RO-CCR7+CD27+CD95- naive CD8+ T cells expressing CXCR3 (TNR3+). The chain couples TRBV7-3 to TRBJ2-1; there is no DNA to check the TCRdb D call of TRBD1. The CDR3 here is CASSPVGAGEQFF.